One and the same sample provided the 9 T cell receptor beta chains below, sequenced in a study of T cell repertoires in cytomegalovirus infection. TCRdb analysed the reads with MiXCR anew, one entry per CDR3 protein. Among a few hundred thousand distinct CDR3 sequences listed, 9% to 9.5% were seen once. Input material: PBMCs. The receptor set was obtained from a human donor in good health (CMV status not recorded). Some clones in this sample may be carry-over from other donors' samples.

The chain links TRBV7-9 to TRBJ1-5, with D possibly TRBD1 on 5 matching bases. V was pared by 6 bases and J by 5 bases, with 17 bases between. The CDR3 covers 15 residues. Germline V CDR1 and CDR2: SEHNR, FQNEAQ (reference sequence). This CDR3 is CASSPRVGVDQPQHF. The CDR3 nucleotides are TGTGCCAGCAGTCCCCGGGTGGGGGTCGATCAGCCCCAGCATTTT.

This clonotype was seen a few times. The J gene is TRBJ2-3, the V gene TRBV3-1; D gene uncertain. With 0 bases removed from V and 0 bases from J, the gap between germline ends came to 7 bases. Germline V CDR1 and CDR2: LGHDT, YNNKEL (reference sequence). This CDR3 contains 15 residues. This chain's CDR3 is CASSQDLPSTDTQYF. CDR3 DNA sequence: TGTGCCAGCAGCCAAGATCTTCCTAGCACAGATACGCAGTATTTT.

This clonotype appeared a few times. This chain connects TRBV7-2 to TRBJ1-3; 8 bases line up with TRBD1. The CDR3 sequence is 15 residues long. J lost 3 bases, V lost 6 bases, and 7 bases had no gene match. Looked up from germline, CDR1 is SGHTA and CDR2 is FQGNSA. Here the CDR3 reads CASRNKGTGGNTIYF. Here the CDR3 DNA reads TGTGCCAGCAGGAATAAAGGGACAGGTGGAAACACCATATATTTT.

V is TRBV6-5 and J is TRBJ1-2; TRBD1 matches at 7 bases. V gave up 11 bases and J gave up 5 bases; unmatched junction bases: 8. Looked up from germline, CDR1 is MNHEY and CDR2 is SVGAGI. The CDR3 spans 12 residues. The CDR3 loop is CAARETGYGYTF. CDR3 bases: TGTGCCGCTCGGGAGACAGGGTATGGCTACACCTTC.

This clonotype was counted a single time. V usage is TRBV19 and J usage is TRBJ2-7, with 8 bases identical to TRBD1. The CDR3 extends over 15 amino acids. Germline loops: CDR1 LNHDA, CDR2 SQIVND (reference sequence). With V trimmed by 7 bases and J by 2 bases, 10 bases remained unmatched. The CDR3 reads CASTPGDRPTYEQYF. In DNA form, the CDR3 reads TGTGCCAGTACTCCAGGGGACAGGCCAACCTACGAGCAGTACTTC.

V usage is TRBV29-1 and J usage is TRBJ2-1, with no clear D. Germline assignment: CDR1 SQVTM and CDR2 ANQGSEA. V lost 4 bases and J 0 bases, leaving 7 bases between the germline ends. This CDR3 contains 13 residues. The CDR3 protein is CSVVVGSYNEQFF. The CDR3 DNA reads as TGCAGCGTTGTGGTGGGCTCCTACAATGAGCAGTTCTTC.

This clonotype was detected many times. The V gene is TRBV15, the J gene TRBJ1-2, with 7 nucleotides matching TRBD1. V gave up 0 bases and J gave up 2 bases; unmatched junction bases: 3. CDR1 is LNHNV, CDR2 YYDKDF, per germline (reference sequence). The CDR3 loop spans 15 amino acids. The CDR3 is CATSREARGNYGYTF. CDR3 bases: TGTGCCACCAGCAGAGAGGCCAGGGGGAACTATGGCTACACCTTC.

At least ten counts were recorded for this clonotype. V is TRBV6-1 and J is TRBJ2-5; possibly TRBD2 for D (5 bases). This CDR3 comprises 12 residues. The V and J ends lost 8 bases and 1 base respectively, with 8 bases between them. Germline CDR1 is MNHNS and CDR2 is SASEGT. The chain's CDR3 is CASAGAQETQYF. CDR3 nucleotides: TGTGCCAGCGCGGGCGCCCAAGAGACCCAGTACTTC.

The V gene is TRBV2, the J gene TRBJ1-3; TRBD1 might be the D (5 bases). The CDR3 sequence is 14 residues long. Germline CDR1 reads SNHLY; CDR2 reads FYNNEI. Trimming stripped 6 bases from V and 5 bases from J, with 14 bases between. The CDR3 sequence: CASSQGGARNTIYF. In DNA, the CDR3 is TGTGCCAGCAGCCAGGGCGGGGCACGAAACACCATATATTTT.